This TCR beta chain was obtained from a study of blood T cell dynamics during melanoma immunotherapy. This CDR3 has 16 amino acids. Per germline, CDR1 LNHNV and CDR2 YYDKDF (reference sequence). V was clipped by 1 base and J by 2 bases, with 11 bases between them. Method: immunoSEQ multiplex PCR; TCRdb's copy keeps in-frame clones and lacks some. The sample yields about 14,000 clones, approximately 90% seen once. Whole-study results and caveats: At W3, later disease-control patients showed bifurcated PBMC repertoire changes, unlike progressors.

Time point specified: week 3, after first cycle of checkpoint inhibitor. Of note for this clone: Its specificity is not known.

This TCR was recovered from a human donor with melanoma. Here the sequenced sample was blood, taken from a patient treated with checkpoint blockade. The rearrangement uses TRBV15 and TRBJ2-2; D not certain. CDR3 bases: TGTGCCACCAGCAGAGGAAGTGCGGTTAACACCGGGGAGCTGTTTTTT. It translates to CATSRGSAVNTGELFF.